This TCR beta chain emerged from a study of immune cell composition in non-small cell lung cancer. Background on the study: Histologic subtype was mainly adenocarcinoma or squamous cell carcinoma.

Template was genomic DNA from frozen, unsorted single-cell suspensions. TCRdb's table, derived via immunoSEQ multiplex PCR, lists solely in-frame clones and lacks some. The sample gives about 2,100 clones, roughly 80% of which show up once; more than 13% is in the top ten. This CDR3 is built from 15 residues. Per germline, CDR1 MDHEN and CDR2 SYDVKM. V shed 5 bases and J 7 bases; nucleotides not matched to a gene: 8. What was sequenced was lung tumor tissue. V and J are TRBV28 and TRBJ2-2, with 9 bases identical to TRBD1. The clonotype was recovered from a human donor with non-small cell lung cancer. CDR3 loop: CASSPGQGSHGELFF. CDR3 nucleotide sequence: TGTGCCAGCAGTCCGGGACAGGGTAGCCACGGGGAGCTGTTTTTT. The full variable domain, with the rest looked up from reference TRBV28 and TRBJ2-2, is DVKVTQSSRYLVKRTGEKVFLECVQDMDHENMFWYRQDPGLGLRLIYFSYDVKMKEKGDIPEGYSVSREKKERFSLILESASTNQTSMYLCASSPGQGSHGELFFGEGSRLTVL.